The clone carrying this T cell receptor beta chain was found once. What it binds is unknown. The data were taken from a study of beta chain features in type 1 diabetes. Whole-study findings and limits: Whatever favoring of shorter templates PCR might show would apply equally to patients and controls.

cDNA synthesis used the whole RNA isolate, giving expressed TCRB sequences. The protocol was immunoSEQ multiplex PCR, while the TCRdb copy is restricted to in-frame clones and leaves out a portion. This repertoire shows about 370,000 clones, about 15% found once; its top ten account for approximately 0.019%. The CDR3 spans 14 residues. The J segment lost 4 bases and the V segment lost 4 bases, leaving 5 bases of the junction unmatched. Per germline, CDR1 KGHSH and CDR2 LQKENI. Once sorted, every population was more than 95% pure. The genes are TRBV18 and TRBJ2-5, with 8 bases aligning to TRBD1. The sequenced sample consisted of naive CD4+ T cells from blood. The TCR sequence derives from a woman aged 18-29 years in good health. CDR3 protein: CASSRGTGLETQYF. CDR3 sequence (DNA): TGTGCCAGCTCACGTGGGACAGGCCTAGAGACCCAGTACTTC.